Detailed here is one T cell receptor (beta chain). This receptor's antigen is unknown. A much more abundant neighbour one base away suggests this may be a read error. The source of the sample is a study of blood T cells in healthy people across ages (dated by TCRdb to 2015 to 2017). At the level of the whole study: Template switching captured roughly one uniquely barcoded TCR beta cDNA molecule per two T cells in model experiments. Two additional independent replicas of 1 million unique cDNA reads from the same blood draw were analyzed for two donors (one aged 18 to 30 and one aged 80 or older). The study measured age-related changes in TCR beta repertoire diversity using deep sequencing normalized with unique cDNA molecular identifiers. Donors were grouped into four age groups: young (average approximately 15 years), middle-aged (39), aged (approximately 58) and long-lived (around 80). Donors of different ages were randomly distributed across sequencing lanes to avoid experimental bias. What the authors observed across the whole study: Compared with the aged group, more naive CD4+ T cells, fewer expanded clones and increased TCR diversity were shown by the long-lived group, suggesting age selection. Observed TCR beta diversity per million T cells fell roughly linearly with age, and a significant reduction was already apparent by age roughly 40. Observed TCR beta diversity correlated strongly with the percentage of naive T cells measured by flow cytometry. Donor CMV infection status was unknown, potentially confounding age-related changes in expanded clonotypes. Total diversity estimates from one million sequenced T cells were considered lower bounds and underestimates. Bulk unsorted PBMC profiling prevented conclusive comparison of naive and antigen-experienced compartments.

Library creation used 5' RACE. Sequenced on an Illumina HiSeq 2500. A second PCR of roughly 7 to 11 cycles was performed with a sample-barcoded 5' primer and a J-beta primer mix. A unique molecular identifier was introduced onto each TCR beta cDNA molecule by a template-switch 5' adaptor carrying 12 random nucleotides. Each sample yielded at least 3 million CDR3-containing paired-end reads. All of the RNA was converted into first-strand cDNA using the Mint cDNA synthesis kit, with a TRBC-specific oligonucleotide serving as the primer. After uracil-DNA glycosylase treatment, a first 18-cycle PCR used universal primers M1SS and BC2_uni_R on all cDNA. The study's processing was this. Normalization of each sample was performed by random selection of 1 million high-quality reads, each carrying a distinct molecular identifier. Instead of being binned into consensus sequences, reads that shared molecular identifiers were thrown out. MiTCR, run with a Q25 quality threshold and the strictest error-elimination algorithm, handled CDR3 identification, clonotype clustering and error correction. A nonparametric unseen species model with Euler transformation was used to estimate a lower bound on total TCR beta diversity. TCRdb's own reprocessing of the public reads used fastp at Q25 and MiXCR and kept productive beta chains. Rows are combined by CDR3 protein, so each entry shows the most common genes and DNA. What appears here as the V and J calls and clone size reflects TCRdb's work, not the paper's. In this sample the table shows 1.5 million to 2 million distinct CDR3 sequences, over 25% of which occur a single time. Approximately 7.7% of the sample goes to the ten largest clones.

Based on the germline V gene, the CDR1 and CDR2 sequences are ENHRY and SYGVKD. The CDR3 starts with the cysteine, ends with the phenylalanine, and has 13 residues. Solely the CDR3 DNA is kept, with 39 bases framed from the first base. V lost 8 bases and J lost 10 bases, and the count of bases not matched to a germline gene is 9. The donors were some 39 Caucasian individuals from Russia, aged 6 to 90 years, who were systemically healthy. Approximately 9.3 milliliters of peripheral blood were drawn from each donor into EDTA-treated Vacutainer tubes. Ficoll-Paque density-gradient centrifugation was used to isolate PBMCs, with at least 7 million obtained per sample. Total RNA, at least 5 micrograms per sample, was extracted from PBMCs with Trizol reagent. The percentages of naive CD45RAhigh/CD27high T cells were determined by flow cytometry on a PBMC aliquot from every donor.

The receptor comes from a woman aged 25 to 39 in good health. Source material: blood. This receptor chain uses TRBV10-3 and TRBJ2-1; TRBD1 aligns with 9 central bases. The bases are TGTGCCATCCGGGACAGGGTAGATGACGAGCAGTTCTTC. It translates to CAIRDRVDDEQFF.